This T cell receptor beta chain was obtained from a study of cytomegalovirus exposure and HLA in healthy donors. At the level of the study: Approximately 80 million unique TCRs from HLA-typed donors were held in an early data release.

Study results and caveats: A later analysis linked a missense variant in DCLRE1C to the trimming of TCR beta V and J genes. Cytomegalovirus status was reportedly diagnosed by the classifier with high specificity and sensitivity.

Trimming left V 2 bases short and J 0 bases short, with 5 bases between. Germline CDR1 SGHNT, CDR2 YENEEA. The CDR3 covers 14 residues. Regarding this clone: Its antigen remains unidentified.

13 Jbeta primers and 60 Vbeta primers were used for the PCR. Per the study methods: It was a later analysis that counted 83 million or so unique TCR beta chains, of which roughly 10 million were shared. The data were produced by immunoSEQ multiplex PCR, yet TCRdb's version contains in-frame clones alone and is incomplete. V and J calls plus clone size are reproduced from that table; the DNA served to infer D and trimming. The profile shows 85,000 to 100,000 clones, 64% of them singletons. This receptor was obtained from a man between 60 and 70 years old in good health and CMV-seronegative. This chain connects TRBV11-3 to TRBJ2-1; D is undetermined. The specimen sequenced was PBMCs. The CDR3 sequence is CASSLSSSYNEQFF. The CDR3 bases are TGTGCCAGCAGCTTATCGAGCTCCTACAATGAGCAGTTCTTC.